Included here is one T cell receptor (beta chain) sequence, with context. Its target is not known. This sample is drawn from a study of OX40 agonist ivuxolimab in advanced cancers. J was trimmed by 2 bases and V by 5 bases; bases with no gene match: 7. Germline V gene lookup returns CDR1 MDHEN and CDR2 SYDVKM. This CDR3 is built from 16 residues. The study's findings and limits: In the 0.1 to 3.0 mg/kg range, CD4+ and CD8+ blood T cells had expanded clonally by week 6. The authors did not determine the antigen specificity of the expanded peripheral T cells. On average, CD8+ T cells had more expanded clones than CD4+.

Profiling relied on immunoSEQ multiplex PCR, and the TCRdb table lists in-frame clones only, not all of them. The data hold roughly 53,000 clones, with 75% to 90% observed a single time. The source of this sequence is an adult with an advanced solid tumor such as melanoma, head and neck, liver or kidney cancer. Sequencing used CD4+ or CD8+ T cells sorted from blood, obtained in a trial of the OX40 agonist ivuxolimab. The chain joins TRBV28 to TRBJ2-5, with 11 bases that match TRBD2. The CDR3 here is CASSDLTSGNQETQYF. Written as DNA, the CDR3 is TGTGCCAGCAGTGACTTGACTAGCGGGAATCAAGAGACCCAGTACTTC. Looking up the rest from reference TRBV28 and TRBJ2-5 gives the full variable domain: DVKVTQSSRYLVKRTGEKVFLECVQDMDHENMFWYRQDPGLGLRLIYFSYDVKMKEKGDIPEGYSVSREKKERFSLILESASTNQTSMYLCASSDLTSGNQETQYFGPGTRLLVL.